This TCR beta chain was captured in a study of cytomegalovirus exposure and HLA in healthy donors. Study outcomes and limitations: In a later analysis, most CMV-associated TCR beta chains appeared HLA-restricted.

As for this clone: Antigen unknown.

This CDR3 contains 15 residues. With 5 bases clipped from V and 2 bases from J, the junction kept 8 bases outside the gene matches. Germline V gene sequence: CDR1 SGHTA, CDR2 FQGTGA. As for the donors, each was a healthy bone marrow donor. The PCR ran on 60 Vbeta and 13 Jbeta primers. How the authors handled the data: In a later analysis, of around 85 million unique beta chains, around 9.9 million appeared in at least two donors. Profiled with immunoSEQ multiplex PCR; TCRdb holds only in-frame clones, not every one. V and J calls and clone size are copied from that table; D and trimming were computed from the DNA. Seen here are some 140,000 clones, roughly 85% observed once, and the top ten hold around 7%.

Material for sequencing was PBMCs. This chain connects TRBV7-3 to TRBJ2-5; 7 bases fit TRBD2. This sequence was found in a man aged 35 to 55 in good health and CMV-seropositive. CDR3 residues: CASSRGSSWQETQYF. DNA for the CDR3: TGTGCCAGCAGCCGCGGGAGTTCGTGGCAAGAGACCCAGTACTTC.